The next 18 T cell receptor beta chains were all read from a single sample in a study of beta chain features in type 1 diabetes. Investigators reverse transcribed all isolated RNA, so they sequenced expressed TCRB transcripts. Data came from immunoSEQ multiplex PCR; TCRdb stores just in-frame clones and leaves some out. The sample lists around 160,000 clones, approximately 52% seen once, with roughly 0.4% in the top ten. The sequenced sample consisted of Tregs from blood. The receptors stem from a man younger than 30 in good health.

This clone was detected only a few times. The chain uses TRBV4-3 and TRBJ2-7; 10 nucleotides match TRBD2. V trimming: 1 base; J trimming: 3 bases; junction bases outside the gene matches: 12. Germline V gives CDR1 LGHNA, CDR2 YSLEER. The CDR3 totals 18 residues. CDR3 sequence: CASSQALAGVAGGYEQYF. For the CDR3, the DNA is TGCGCCAGCAGCCAAGCGCTAGCGGGAGTGGCTGGGGGCTACGAGCAGTACTTC.

V is TRBV9 and J is TRBJ1-2; D not certain. This CDR3 has 16 residues. CDR1 and CDR2 (germline): SGDLS, YYNGEE. The V gene lost 0 bases and the J gene lost 1 base, with 13 bases spanning the gap. CDR3 sequence reads: CASSVARADGNYGYTF. The CDR3 DNA is TGTGCCAGCAGCGTAGCTCGAGCGGACGGTAACTATGGCTACACCTTC.

The CDR3 DNA is TGCGCCAGCAGCCCGGCGGGGGTAAGCAATCAGCCCCAGCATTTT. It specifies CASSPAGVSNQPQHF. V usage is TRBV5-1 and J usage is TRBJ1-5; perhaps TRBD1 as D (5 bases). The CDR3 extends over 15 amino acids. The V gene lost 4 bases and the J gene lost 1 base, with 12 bases spanning the gap. Germline V gene data show CDR1 as SGHRS and CDR2 as YFSETQ.

This clone was observed a handful of times. This chain links TRBV5-1 with TRBJ1-1, with D tentatively TRBD1 (5 bases). Trimming took 4 bases from V and 1 from J, leaving 14 bases between them. CDR1 and CDR2 (germline): SGHRS, YFSETQ. The CDR3 runs 15 residues. The CDR3 protein is CASSPLPTENTEAFF. CDR3 sequence (DNA): TGCGCCAGCAGCCCCCTCCCGACAGAGAACACTGAAGCTTTCTTT.

This clone appeared a few times. The chain couples TRBV7-8 to TRBJ2-3; 8 bases map to TRBD2. The trim removed 1 base at V and 2 bases at J, leaving 5 bases unmatched. Germline V gene sequence: CDR1 SGHVS, CDR2 FQNEAQ. This CDR3 is built from 16 residues. Here the CDR3 DNA reads TGTGCCAGCAGCTTAGAGCAGGGACTAGTCACAGATACGCAGTATTTT. It translates to CASSLEQGLVTDTQYF.

This chain joins TRBV5-4 and TRBJ2-2, with TRBD2 matching 12 bases. Germline V CDR1 and CDR2: SGHNT, YYREEE (reference sequence). The CDR3 is 18 amino acids. V lost 0 bases and J lost 4; bases outside the gene matches: 7. The CDR3 DNA sequence: TGTGCCAGCAGCTTGGTCAATCGACTAGCGGGGGCCACCGGGGAGCTGTTTTTT. The encoded protein is CASSLVNRLAGATGELFF.

For the CDR3, the DNA is TGCAGCCCTTGGGCGGAAGCGGGAGGGCCCTTAGTCTGCAATGAGCAGTTCTTC. Translated, it gives CSPWAEAGGPLVCNEQFF. The chain is built from TRBV29-1 and TRBJ2-1, with 10 positions matching TRBD2. The germline gives CDR1 SQVTM, CDR2 ANQGSEA. J was trimmed by 6 bases and V by 8 bases; bases with no gene match: 22. The CDR3 is 18 residues long.

The CDR3 coding sequence is TGTGCCAGCAGCCAATCAAGGGGTGACTATGGCTACACCTTC. Translation gives CASSQSRGDYGYTF. The chain recombines TRBV4-2 with TRBJ1-2, with D possibly matching TRBD1 (5 bases). Looked up from germline, CDR1 is LGHNA and CDR2 is YNFKEQ. This CDR3 is 14 amino acids long. Between the trimmed V and J ends, which lost 2 bases and 3 bases, there was a span of 10 bases.

Points on this clone: An end of the junction differs from the germline gene, which may be a read error. V and J are TRBV18 and TRBJ2-7; tentative D call: TRBD1 (5 bases). Germline-derived CDR1 and CDR2 are KGHSH and LQKENI. This CDR3 has 12 residues. For the CDR3, the DNA is TGTGCCAGCTCACAAGACAGTAACGAGCAGTGCTTC. It codes for CASSQDSNEQCF.

The chain combines TRBV10-3 with TRBJ2-1, with a tentative D call TRBD2 (6 bases). Germline CDR1 is ENHRY and CDR2 is SYGVKD. The CDR3 totals 14 residues. The ends were cut back, 0 bases at V and 10 bases at J, with 13 bases in the middle. The CDR3 DNA sequence: TGTGCCATCAGTGAGTCGGTTACAAGCGGGGAGCAGTTCTTC. This codes for CAISESVTSGEQFF.

CDR3 protein: CASSQVGQFTGELFF. The CDR3 DNA is TGTGCCAGCAGCCAAGTCGGACAGTTCACCGGGGAGCTGTTTTTT. This sequence joins TRBV4-2 and TRBJ2-2; possible D gene TRBD1, 6 bases. Germline assignment: CDR1 LGHNA and CDR2 YNFKEQ. V was cut by 1 base and J by 4 bases, with 10 bases left in between. This CDR3 is 15 amino acids long.

This clone occurred a few times. Other DNA sequences in this specimen translate into the identical CDR3. The rearrangement joins TRBV29-1 to TRBJ2-1, with a weak D call TRBD2 (5 bases). Germline V lookup: CDR1 SQVTM, CDR2 ANQGSEA. This CDR3 has 13 amino acids. V lost 6 bases and J 3 bases, leaving 12 bases between the germline ends. The CDR3 bases are TGCAGCGTGGCGGGTCGCTACTACAATGAGCAGTTCTTC. Its translation is CSVAGRYYNEQFF.

The DNA of the CDR3 is TGTGCCAGCAGTTACGCGGACAGGGTGTCCCCTCAGCCCCAGCATTTT. Amino acids: CASSYADRVSPQPQHF. This chain uses TRBV6-6 with TRBJ1-5; 8 positions agree with TRBD1. The V gene's germline CDR1 is MNHNY and CDR2 SVGAGI (reference sequence). This CDR3 is 16 amino acids long. V lost 2 bases and J lost 6; bases outside the gene matches: 9.

The genes are TRBV5-1 and TRBJ2-1; a possible D gene is TRBD1 (6 bases). The CDR3 extends over 14 amino acids. V was trimmed by 0 bases and J by 4 bases, leaving 8 bases between them. CDR1 and CDR2 (germline): SGHRS, YFSETQ. DNA for the CDR3: TGCGCCAGCAGCTTGGGACAGGCATACAATGAGCAGTTCTTC. Encoded protein: CASSLGQAYNEQFF.

The chain links TRBV4-1 to TRBJ1-1; D remains ambiguous. Per germline, CDR1 MGHRA and CDR2 YSYEKL. The V and J ends lost 2 bases and 2 bases respectively, with 9 bases between them. The length of the CDR3 is 14 residues. The CDR3: CASSQWAINTEAFF. CDR3 nucleotide sequence: TGCGCCAGCAGCCAATGGGCTATCAACACTGAAGCTTTCTTT.

The chain uses TRBV7-2 and TRBJ2-1; 11 nucleotides line up with TRBD2. Germline CDR1 and CDR2: SGHTA and FQGNSA. With 3 bases clipped from V and 8 bases from J, the junction kept 6 bases outside the gene matches. CDR3 length equals 15 residues. Here the CDR3 DNA reads TGTGCCAGCAGCTTCAGACTAGCGGGAATGGATGAGCAGTTCTTC. Amino acids: CASSFRLAGMDEQFF.

The gene calls are TRBV10-3 and TRBJ2-3; 8 positions agree with TRBD2. The CDR3 has 15 residues. CDR1 is ENHRY, CDR2 SYGVKD, per germline. V lost 6 bases, J lost 4 bases, and 9 bases stayed unmatched. CDR3 protein: CAISYGGGRADTQYF. Written as DNA, the CDR3 is TGTGCCATCAGCTACGGGGGGGGGCGGGCAGATACGCAGTATTTT.

This clone was seen more than once but under ten times. This sequence joins TRBV10-3 and TRBJ1-1; no clear D gene. CDR1 and CDR2 from the germline V gene are ENHRY and SYGVKD. The V gene lost 0 bases and the J gene lost 11 bases, with 13 bases spanning the gap. The CDR3 sequence is 13 residues long. The CDR3, as DNA: TGTGCCATCAGTGAGTCACGGGGATTTCATGCTTTCTTT. Translation gives CAISESRGFHAFF.